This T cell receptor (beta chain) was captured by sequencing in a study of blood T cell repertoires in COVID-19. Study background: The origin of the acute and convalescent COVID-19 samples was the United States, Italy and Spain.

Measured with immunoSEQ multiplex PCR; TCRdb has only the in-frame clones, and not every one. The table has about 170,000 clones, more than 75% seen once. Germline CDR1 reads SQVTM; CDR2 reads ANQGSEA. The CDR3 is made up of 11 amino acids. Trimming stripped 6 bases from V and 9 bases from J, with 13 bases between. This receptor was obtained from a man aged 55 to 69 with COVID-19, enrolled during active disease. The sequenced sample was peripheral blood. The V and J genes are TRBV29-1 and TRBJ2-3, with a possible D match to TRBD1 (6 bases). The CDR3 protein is CSVAQGNTQYF. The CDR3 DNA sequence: TGCAGCGTAGCACAGGGAAACACGCAGTATTTT.